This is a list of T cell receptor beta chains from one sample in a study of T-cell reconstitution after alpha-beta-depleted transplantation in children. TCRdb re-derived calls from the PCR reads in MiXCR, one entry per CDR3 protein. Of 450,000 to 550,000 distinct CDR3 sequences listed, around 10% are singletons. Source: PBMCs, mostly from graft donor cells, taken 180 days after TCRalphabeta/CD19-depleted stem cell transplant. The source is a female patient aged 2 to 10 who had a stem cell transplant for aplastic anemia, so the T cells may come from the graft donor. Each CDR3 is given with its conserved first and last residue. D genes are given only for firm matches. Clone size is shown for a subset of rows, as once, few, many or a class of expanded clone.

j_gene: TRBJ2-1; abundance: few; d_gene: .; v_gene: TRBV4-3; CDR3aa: CASSHRRGRPYNEQFF; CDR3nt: TGCGCCAGCAGCCATAGGAGGGGTAGACCCTACAATGAGCAGTTCTTC
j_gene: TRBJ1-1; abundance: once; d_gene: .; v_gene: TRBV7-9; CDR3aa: CASSLVSVLPQDIKAFF; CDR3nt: TGTGCCAGCAGCTTAGTATCTGTGCTGCCACAGGATATTAAAGCTTTCTTT
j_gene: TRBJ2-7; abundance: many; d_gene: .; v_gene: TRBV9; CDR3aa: CASSVGRATHEQYF; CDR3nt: TGTGCCAGCAGCGTAGGGCGAGCGACCCACGAGCAGTACTTC
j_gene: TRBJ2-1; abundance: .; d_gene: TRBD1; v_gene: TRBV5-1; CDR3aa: CASGLTGGANEQFF; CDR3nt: TGCGCCAGCGGCTTGACAGGGGGGGCCAATGAGCAGTTCTTC
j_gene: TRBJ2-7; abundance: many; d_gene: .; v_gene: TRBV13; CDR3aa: CASSLGLATSRGNYEQYF; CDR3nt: TGTGCCAGCAGCTTAGGACTAGCCACGAGCCGGGGGAACTACGAGCAGTACTTC
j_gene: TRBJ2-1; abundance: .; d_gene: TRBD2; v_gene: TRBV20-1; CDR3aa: CSASSLAGSYNEQFF; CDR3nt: TGCAGTGCTAGTTCTCTAGCGGGATCCTACAATGAGCAGTTCTTC
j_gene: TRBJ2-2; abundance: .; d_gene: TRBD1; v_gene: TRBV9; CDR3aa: CASSAGTGITGELFF; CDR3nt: TGTGCCAGCAGCGCCGGGACAGGCATCACCGGGGAGCTGTTTTTT
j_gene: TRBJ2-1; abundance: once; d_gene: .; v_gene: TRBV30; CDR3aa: CAWDGRSYNEQFF; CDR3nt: TGTGCCTGGGATGGACGCTCCTACAATGAGCAGTTCTTC
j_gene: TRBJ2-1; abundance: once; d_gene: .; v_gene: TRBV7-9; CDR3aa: CASSLGTGRYNEQFF; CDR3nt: TGTGCCAGCAGCTTAGGTACCGGAAGATACAATGAGCAGTTCTTC
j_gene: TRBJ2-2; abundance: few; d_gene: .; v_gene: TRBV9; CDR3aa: CASSVFRTEYTGELFF; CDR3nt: TGTGCCAGCAGCGTTTTCCGGACAGAGTACACCGGGGAGCTGTTTTTT
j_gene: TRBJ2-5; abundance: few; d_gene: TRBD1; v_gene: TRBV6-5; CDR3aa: CASSYSKSGWDRFQETQYF; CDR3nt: TGTGCCAGCAGTTACTCGAAGTCGGGGTGGGACAGGTTCCAAGAGACCCAGTACTTC
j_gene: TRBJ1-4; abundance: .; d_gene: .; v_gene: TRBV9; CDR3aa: CASSAHRDGQTNEKLFF; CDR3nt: TGTGCCAGCAGCGCGCACCGGGACGGGCAGACTAATGAAAAACTGTTTTTT
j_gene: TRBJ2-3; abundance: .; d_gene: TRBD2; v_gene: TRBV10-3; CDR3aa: CAISESVSGSDTQYF; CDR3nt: TGTGCCATCAGTGAGTCGGTGAGCGGGAGTGATACGCAGTATTTT
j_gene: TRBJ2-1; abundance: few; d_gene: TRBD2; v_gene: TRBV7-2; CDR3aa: CASSRDGTSGNNEQFF; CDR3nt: TGTGCCAGCAGCCGAGACGGGACTAGCGGAAACAATGAGCAGTTCTTC
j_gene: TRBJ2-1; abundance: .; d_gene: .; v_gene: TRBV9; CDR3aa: CASSVAGASGNEQFF; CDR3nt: TGTGCCAGCAGCGTAGCGGGAGCGTCCGGCAATGAGCAGTTCTTC
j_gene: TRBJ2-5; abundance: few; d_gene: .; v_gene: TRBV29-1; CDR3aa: CSGHQRGRQETQYF; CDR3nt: TGCAGCGGCCACCAACGGGGGCGGCAAGAGACCCAGTACTTC
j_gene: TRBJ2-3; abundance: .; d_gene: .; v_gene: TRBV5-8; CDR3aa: CASSLGRAAGTDTQYF; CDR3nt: TGTGCCAGCAGCTTGGGCCGGGCTGCTGGCACAGATACGCAGTATTTT
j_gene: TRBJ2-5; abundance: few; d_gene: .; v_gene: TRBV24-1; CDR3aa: CATSDSGSVQETQYF; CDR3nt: TGTGCCACCAGTGATTCGGGCAGCGTCCAAGAGACCCAGTACTTC
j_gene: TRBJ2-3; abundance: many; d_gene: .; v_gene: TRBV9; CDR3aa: CASSVVVDTQYF; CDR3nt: TGTGCCAGCAGCGTAGTCGTGGATACGCAGTATTTT
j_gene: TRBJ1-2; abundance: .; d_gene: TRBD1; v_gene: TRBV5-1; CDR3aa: CASRKGQGAWNYGYTF; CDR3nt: TGCGCCAGCAGAAAAGGACAGGGGGCATGGAACTATGGCTACACCTTC
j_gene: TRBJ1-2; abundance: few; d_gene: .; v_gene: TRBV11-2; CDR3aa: CASSLESGRGMSSYGYTF; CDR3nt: TGTGCCAGCAGCTTAGAAAGTGGCAGGGGAATGTCGAGCTATGGCTACACCTTC
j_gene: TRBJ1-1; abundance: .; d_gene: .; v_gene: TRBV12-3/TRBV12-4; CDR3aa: CASRLTGDTEAFF; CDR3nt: TGTGCCAGCAGGCTTACGGGGGACACTGAAGCTTTCTTT
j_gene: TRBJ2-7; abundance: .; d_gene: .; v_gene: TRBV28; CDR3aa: CASTLEGRGYEQYF; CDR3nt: TGTGCCAGCACCCTAGAGGGTAGGGGGTACGAGCAGTACTTC
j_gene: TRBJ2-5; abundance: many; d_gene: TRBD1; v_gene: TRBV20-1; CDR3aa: CSARTGTQETQYF; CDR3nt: TGCAGTGCAAGGACAGGGACTCAAGAGACCCAGTACTTC
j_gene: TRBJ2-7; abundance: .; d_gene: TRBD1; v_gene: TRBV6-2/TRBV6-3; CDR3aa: CASSNRNRDRLAYEQYF; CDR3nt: TGTGCCAGCAGTAACAGAAACCGGGACAGGTTGGCCTACGAGCAGTACTTC
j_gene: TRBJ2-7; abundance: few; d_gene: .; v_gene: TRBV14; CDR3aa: CASSQSNYEQYF; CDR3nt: TGTGCCAGCAGCCAAAGCAATTACGAGCAGTACTTC
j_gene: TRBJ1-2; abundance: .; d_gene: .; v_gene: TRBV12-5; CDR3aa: CASGLGRQPANYGYTF; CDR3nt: TGTGCTAGTGGTTTGGGCCGACAACCAGCTAACTATGGCTACACCTTC
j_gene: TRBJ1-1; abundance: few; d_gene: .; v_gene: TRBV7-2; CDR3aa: CASSTRMWWVNTEAFF; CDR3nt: TGTGCCAGCAGCACGAGAATGTGGTGGGTGAACACTGAAGCTTTCTTT
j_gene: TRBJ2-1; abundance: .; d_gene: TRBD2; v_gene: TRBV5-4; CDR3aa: CASSREGRVINEQFF; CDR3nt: TGTGCCAGCAGCCGGGAGGGCCGAGTGATCAATGAGCAGTTCTTC
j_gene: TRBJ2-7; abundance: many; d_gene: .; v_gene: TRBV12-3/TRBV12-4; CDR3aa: CASSPTGMSSYEQYF; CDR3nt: TGTGCCAGCAGTCCAACAGGCATGAGCTCCTACGAGCAGTACTTC
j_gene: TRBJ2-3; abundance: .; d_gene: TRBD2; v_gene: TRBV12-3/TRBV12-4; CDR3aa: CASSLGLAGGGTDTQYF; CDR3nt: TGTGCCAGCAGTTTAGGACTAGCGGGAGGTGGCACAGATACGCAGTATTTT
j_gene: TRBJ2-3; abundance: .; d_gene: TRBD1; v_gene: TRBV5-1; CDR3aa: CASSSLDRDTDTQYF; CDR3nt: TGCGCCAGCAGCTCACTGGACAGGGACACAGATACGCAGTATTTT
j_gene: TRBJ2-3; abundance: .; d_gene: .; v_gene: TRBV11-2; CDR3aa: CASSLDRGPDTQYF; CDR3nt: TGTGCCAGCAGCTTAGATCGGGGCCCAGATACGCAGTATTTT
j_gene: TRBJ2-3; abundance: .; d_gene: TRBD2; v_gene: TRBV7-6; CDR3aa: CASSHRLAGSTDTQYF; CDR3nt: TGTGCCAGCAGCCACCGACTAGCGGGTAGCACAGATACGCAGTATTTT
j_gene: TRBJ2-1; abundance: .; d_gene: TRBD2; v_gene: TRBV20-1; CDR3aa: CSARGGRAWDNEQFF; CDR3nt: TGCAGTGCTAGAGGCGGGAGGGCCTGGGACAATGAGCAGTTCTTC
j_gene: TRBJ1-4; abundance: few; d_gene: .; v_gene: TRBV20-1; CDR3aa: CSASRDGAEKLFF; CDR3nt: TGCAGTGCCTCAAGGGACGGAGCCGAAAAACTGTTTTTT
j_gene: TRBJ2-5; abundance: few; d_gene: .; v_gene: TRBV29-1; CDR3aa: CSVAAWVTQYF; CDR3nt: TGCAGCGTCGCCGCCTGGGTGACCCAGTACTTC
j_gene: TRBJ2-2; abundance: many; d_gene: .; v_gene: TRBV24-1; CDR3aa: CATSRLLTGELFF; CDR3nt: TGTGCCACCAGTCGCTTGTTAACCGGGGAGCTGTTTTTT
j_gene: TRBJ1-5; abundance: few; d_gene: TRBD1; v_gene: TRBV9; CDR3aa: CASSPAADRGGQPQHF; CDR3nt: TGTGCCAGCAGCCCAGCGGCGGACAGGGGCGGACAGCCCCAGCATTTT